This T cell receptor (beta chain) emerged from a study of T-cell memory formation after mild COVID-19. Study observations and caveats: Detection of some responders pre-infection suggested pre-existing cross-reactive memory T cells participated. Mainly in CM and EM were contracting CD4+ clones; CD8+ were in EMRA. Contracting clones from day 15 to 85 had balanced CD4/CD8; later expanders favoured CD4+. Clones from the second wave (peaking day 37) had unconfirmed SARS-CoV-2 specificity.

Using its own MiXCR run on the 5' RACE reads, TCRdb lists one record per CDR3 protein. The data show under 650,000 distinct CDR3 sequences, roughly 18% seen once. Germline V gene sequence: CDR1 SGHRS, CDR2 YFSETQ. The CDR3 totals 15 residues. V was clipped by 0 bases and J by 5 bases; unmatched bases: 3. At least ten counts were recorded for this clonotype. Its antigen remains unidentified. This chain connects TRBV5-1 to TRBJ2-7; 12 bases are shared with TRBD2. Specimen: PBMCs or a T cell subset sorted from them (not recorded which). The clonotype comes from an adult woman who had mild COVID-19 (a few samples of this study predate the infection). Cell type and time point are not known. The CDR3 here is CASSLELAGGNEQYF. CDR3 DNA: TGCGCCAGCAGCTTGGAGCTAGCGGGAGGGAACGAGCAGTACTTC.